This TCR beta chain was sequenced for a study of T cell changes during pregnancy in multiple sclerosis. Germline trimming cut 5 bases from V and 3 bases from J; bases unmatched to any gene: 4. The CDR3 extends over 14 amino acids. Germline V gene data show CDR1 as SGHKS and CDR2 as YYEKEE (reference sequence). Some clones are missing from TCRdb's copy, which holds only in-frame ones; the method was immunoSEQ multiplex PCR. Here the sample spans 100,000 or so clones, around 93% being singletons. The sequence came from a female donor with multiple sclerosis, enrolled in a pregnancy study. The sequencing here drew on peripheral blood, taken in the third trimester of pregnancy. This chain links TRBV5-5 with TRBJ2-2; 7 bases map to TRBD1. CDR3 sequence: CASRPGQDTGELFF. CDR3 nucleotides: TGTGCCAGCAGACCTGGACAGGACACCGGGGAGCTGTTTTTT.